This T cell receptor beta chain emerged from a study of technical replicates of blood from a few donors. The CDR3 extends over 15 amino acids. V was clipped by 5 bases and J by 7 bases; unmatched bases: 7. Germline-derived CDR1 and CDR2 are SEHNR and FQNEAQ (reference sequence). The data were produced by immunoSEQ multiplex PCR, yet TCRdb's version contains in-frame clones alone and is incomplete. The data hold about 83,000 clones, with roughly nine tenths observed a single time. The sample taken for sequencing was T cells isolated from PBMCs. This sequence joins TRBV7-9 and TRBJ2-1, with TRBD1 identical over 11 bases. This receptor was obtained from a human donor in good health. The CDR3 region has the DNA TGTGCCAGCAGCCGGGGACAGGGGGACGGAAATGAGCAGTTCTTC. Protein product: CASSRGQGDGNEQFF.